The sequence of this T cell receptor beta chain was determined in a study of blood T cell repertoires in COVID-19. Whole-study context: COVID-19 samples, acute and convalescent, were from the United States, Italy and Spain. PBMCs, B-cell-depleted T cells, or T cells provided the cDNA or gDNA that made up the material.

The length of the CDR3 is 15 residues. Germline loops: CDR1 LNHDA, CDR2 SQIVND (reference sequence). V was clipped by 5 bases and J by 4 bases, with 15 bases between them. Per the authors' pipeline: Reference gene primer amplification gave estimated nucleated cell counts. Sequencing used immunoSEQ multiplex PCR; TCRdb keeps in-frame clones, though not all of them. The V and J calls and clone size were taken over from that table, and D and trimming were inferred from the DNA. The table records under 300,000 clones, 80% to 90% of them present only once. The clonotype comes from a woman in her 70s with acute or convalescent COVID-19. The sample taken for sequencing was peripheral blood. This chain connects TRBV19 to TRBJ1-5, with D maybe TRBD1 (5 bases). CDR3 nucleotides: TGTGCCAGTAGTCGACGATGGGGGGAAAATCAGCCCCAGCATTTT. Translated, it gives CASSRRWGENQPQHF.